A single sample gave rise to the 24 T cell receptor beta chains below, sequenced in a study of blood T cells in healthy people across ages. For the second PCR, which ran for roughly 6 to 12 cycles, a sample-barcoded 5' primer and a J-beta primer mix were used. Each CDR3 protein gets one entry after TCRdb re-called the 5' RACE reads with MiXCR. There are approximately 800,000 distinct CDR3 sequences in the sample; around 25% occur only once, and approximately 3.7% lies in the top ten. The sample also formed part of further work on T cells of mothers and their children.

The sequencing input was blood. The receptor source for this set is a boy between 10 and 17 years old in good health.

This clonotype was counted only a few times. The chain is built from TRBV30 and TRBJ1-2; 7 nucleotides match TRBD1. The CDR3 runs to 12 residues. The V segment lost 5 bases and the J segment 7 bases; nucleotides outside the gene matches: 7. Germline V gene data show CDR1 as GTSNPN and CDR2 as SVGIG (reference sequence). The CDR3 DNA reads as TGTGCCTGGGAACAGGGGAAAGGTGGCTACACCTTC. Encoded protein: CAWEQGKGGYTF.

The CDR3 nucleotides are TGCGCCAGCAGCTTGTCCCCGGGGACCTCAGGAAATGAGCAGTTCTTC. It encodes CASSLSPGTSGNEQFF. This rearrangement joins TRBV5-1 to TRBJ2-1; D may be TRBD1 or TRBD2 (5 bases each). V gave up 1 base and J gave up 7 bases, with 18 bases separating them. This CDR3 comprises 16 residues. CDR1 SGHRS and CDR2 YFSETQ come from the germline V gene.

The chain couples TRBV9 to TRBJ2-5; D not resolved. Between the trimmed V and J ends, which lost 0 bases and 1 base, there was a span of 13 bases. CDR3 size: 16 residues. Germline V lookup: CDR1 SGDLS, CDR2 YYNGEE. For the CDR3, the DNA is TGTGCCAGCAGCGTAGGTGACGGCAGCCTCCAAGAGACCCAGTACTTC. Residues: CASSVGDGSLQETQYF.

The rearrangement uses TRBV19 and TRBJ2-1, with D unclear. This CDR3 is 12 amino acids long. Germline V lookup: CDR1 LNHDA, CDR2 SQIVND (reference sequence). Trimming removed 3 bases from V and 7 bases from J, with 7 bases in between. CDR3 sequence (DNA): TGTGCCAGTAGTATGAACGGAAATGAGCAGTTCTTC. It yields the protein CASSMNGNEQFF.

This clonotype was picked up a small number of times. The chain links TRBV12-3 or TRBV12-4 to TRBJ1-4; 7 bases align to TRBD1. The V gene end was trimmed by 5 bases and the J gene end by 8 bases; junction bases not matched to a gene: 11. This CDR3 region has 15 residues. Written as DNA, the CDR3 is TGTGCCAGCAGTCACCGACAGGGATTATCGGAAAAACTGTTTTTT. Translated, it gives CASSHRQGLSEKLFF.

This chain joins TRBV29-1 and TRBJ2-3; no clear D gene. Germline V gives CDR1 SQVTM, CDR2 ANQGSEA. The CDR3 runs 16 residues. V dropped 0 bases and J dropped 1 base, with 14 bases sitting between them. CDR3 in DNA: TGCAGCGTTGAAGATACTTCCGTTGCTCGCACAGATACGCAGTATTTT. Protein: CSVEDTSVARTDTQYF.

This clonotype came up a few times. A read error may account for a junction end that differs from germline. This chain links TRBV5-1 with TRBJ2-5; tentatively, D is TRBD1 or TRBD2 (5 bases each). Germline lookup yields CDR1 SGHRS and CDR2 YFSETQ. The CDR3 totals 14 residues. This chain's CDR3 is CTSSLGTAEETQYF. CDR3 in DNA: TGCACCAGCAGCTTAGGGACCGCGGAAGAGACCCAGTACTTC.

The chain uses TRBV5-6 and TRBJ2-3; 8 bases match TRBD1. V shed 4 bases and J 5 bases; nucleotides not matched to a gene: 9. The CDR3 runs 15 residues. Looked up from germline, CDR1 is SGHDT and CDR2 is YYEEEE. The CDR3 region has the DNA TGTGCCAGCAGCCCCCCCCGGACAGGGCTAGATACGCAGTATTTT. Amino acids: CASSPPRTGLDTQYF.

The rearrangement uses TRBV24-1 and TRBJ2-5, with D perhaps given as TRBD1 or TRBD2 (5 bases each). With the DNA end fitting TRBJ2-1 better, the J assignment may be wrong. The CDR3 totals 15 residues. Germline CDR1 is KGHDR and CDR2 is SFDVKD. CDR3 in amino acids: CATSDPRGPRGEQFF. The DNA of the CDR3 is TGTGCCACCAGTGATCCCCGGGGCCCAAGGGGTGAGCAGTTCTTC.

The genes are TRBV28 and TRBJ2-1; possible D gene TRBD1, 6 bases. The DNA end is more similar to TRBJ2-5, so the J call may be wrong. This CDR3 comprises 15 residues. Germline CDR1 reads MDHEN; CDR2 reads SYDVKM. The CDR3, as DNA: TGTGCCAGCAGTTTATTAGTTGCAGGGGAAGAGACCCAGTACTTC. Protein: CASSLLVAGEETQYF.

This clonotype has more than one count but fewer than ten. The J gene is TRBJ2-1, the V gene TRBV28, with D perhaps TRBD2 (5 bases). Trimming left V 3 bases short and J 4 bases short, with 16 bases between. The germline gives CDR1 MDHEN, CDR2 SYDVKM. This CDR3 is 16 amino acids long. CDR3 nucleotide sequence: TGTGCCAGCAGTTTCTCCGGGGTATCCATGTACAATGAGCAGTTCTTC. This translates into CASSFSGVSMYNEQFF.

Regarding this clonotype: Relative to the germline gene, one junction end is altered; a read error may explain this. The chain employs TRBV7-7 and TRBJ2-5; 9 bases align to TRBD1. The CDR3 is made up of 15 amino acids. Germline CDR1 is SSHAT and CDR2 is FNYEAQ (reference sequence). The CDR3 coding sequence is TGTGCTAGCAGCTTAGGACAGGGGATGCGAGAGACCCAGTACTTC. It specifies CASSLGQGMRETQYF.

This chain joins TRBV2 and TRBJ2-3, with 11 bases fitting TRBD2. CDR3 length: 16 residues. Germline loops: CDR1 SNHLY, CDR2 FYNNEI. After removal of 6 bases from V and 2 bases from J, the junction contained 7 bases not matched to a gene. As DNA, the CDR3 is TGTGCCAGCAGGGGGACTAGCGGCACCTTCACAGATACGCAGTATTTT. Protein product: CASRGTSGTFTDTQYF.

The V and J genes are TRBV28 and TRBJ1-2; D perhaps matches TRBD1 (6 bases). Germline CDR1 and CDR2: MDHEN and SYDVKM. The CDR3 totals 14 residues. V was clipped by 4 bases and J by 4 bases, with 13 bases between them. CDR3 sequence (DNA): TGTGCCAGCAGTTCTCCGGGACACATCTATGGCTACACCTTC. As protein: CASSSPGHIYGYTF.

The gene calls are TRBV20-1 and TRBJ2-3; 11 positions match TRBD2. Unmatched junction bases numbered 10, after V lost 4 bases and J lost 10 bases. There are 14 residues in the CDR3. Germline CDR1 DFQATT, CDR2 SNEGSKA (reference sequence). The CDR3 DNA sequence: TGCAGTGCTACTTATAGCCTAGCGGGAGGTGCGCAGTATTTT. This gives the protein CSATYSLAGGAQYF.

This clonotype was picked up a small number of times. V usage is TRBV7-8 and J usage is TRBJ2-5; tentatively, D is TRBD1 (5 bases). Judging by the DNA end, TRBJ2-1 fits better; the J call may be wrong. Germline values: CDR1 SGHVS, CDR2 FQNEAQ. The CDR3 is 14 amino acids. CDR3 nucleotide sequence: TGTGCCAGCAGTCCAGGGCCCCTCTACAATGAGCAGTTCTTC. Its protein product is CASSPGPLYNEQFF.

The V gene is TRBV27, the J gene TRBJ2-5; TRBD1 agrees at 7 bases. Germline V gives CDR1 MNHEY, CDR2 SMNVEV (reference sequence). The CDR3 runs 17 residues. Unmatched junction bases numbered 12, after V lost 5 bases and J lost 0 bases. The DNA for the CDR3 is TGTGCCAGCAGTACGCGACAGGGTGGTTCCCACCAAGAGACCCAGTACTTC. Amino acids: CASSTRQGGSHQETQYF.

The sample holds a few counts of this clonotype. The J gene is TRBJ2-7, the V gene TRBV20-1; the D gene is possibly TRBD2 (8 bases). CDR1 and CDR2 from the germline V gene are DFQATT and SNEGSKA (reference sequence). The V and J ends lost 6 bases and 5 bases respectively, with 20 bases between them. The CDR3 contains 14 residues. The CDR3 nucleotides are TGCAGTGCCGTACTAGCGGACAGGAGCGACGAGCAGTACTTC. The encoded protein is CSAVLADRSDEQYF.

This clonotype was detected only a few times. The chain carries TRBV28 and TRBJ2-5, with 9 bases fitting TRBD1. Losses at the gene ends were 8 bases for V and 0 bases for J; bases not matched to a gene: 10. The germline gives CDR1 MDHEN, CDR2 SYDVKM. This CDR3 region has 16 residues. CDR3 region: CASGESGTGNQETQYF. The CDR3 nucleotides read TGTGCCAGCGGGGAATCCGGGACAGGGAACCAAGAGACCCAGTACTTC.

This clonotype was recorded a few times. The V call is TRBV20-1, the J call TRBJ2-7; D may be TRBD1 (6 bases). V was cut by 1 base and J by 6 bases, with 13 bases left in between. The length of the CDR3 is 13 residues. Per germline, CDR1 DFQATT and CDR2 SNEGSKA (reference sequence). The CDR3 DNA is TGCAGTGCTAGAGGGACAGAAGGGGTCGAGCAGTACTTC. Translated: CSARGTEGVEQYF.

The chain is built from TRBV25-1 and TRBJ2-3; D is possibly TRBD2 (5 bases). V was shortened by 3 bases and J by 3 bases, with 13 bases between the two germline ends. Germline values: CDR1 MGHDK, CDR2 SYGVNS. The length of the CDR3 is 15 residues. Here the CDR3 reads CASSDPRGLTDTQYF. CDR3 sequence (DNA): TGTGCCAGCAGTGACCCTCGTGGACTGACAGATACGCAGTATTTT.

Note on this clonotype: This sequence may be a read error, since a much larger clone differs from it by one base. This sequence joins TRBV5-1 and TRBJ2-5, with D perhaps matching TRBD1 (5 bases). Germline loops: CDR1 SGHRS, CDR2 YFSETQ. The V gene lost 2 bases and the J gene lost 5 bases, with 13 bases spanning the gap. The CDR3 extends over 14 amino acids. CDR3 DNA sequence: TGCGCCAGCAGCTTAGGGGCAGGGTTCGAGACCCAGTACTTC. This gives the protein CASSLGAGFETQYF.

This clonotype has a count of ten or more. The rearrangement links TRBV15 to TRBJ2-5; TRBD2 matches at 7 bases. The V segment lost 1 base and the J segment 5 bases; nucleotides outside the gene matches: 1. This CDR3 has 13 amino acids. Germline V gene lookup returns CDR1 LNHNV and CDR2 YYDKDF (reference sequence). The CDR3 DNA reads TGTGCCACCAGCAGAGGCGGGAGCGAGACCCAGTACTTC. Its translation: CATSRGGSETQYF.

This chain connects TRBV7-9 to TRBJ1-1, with D unresolved. The V gene's germline CDR1 is SEHNR and CDR2 FQNEAQ (reference sequence). This CDR3 contains 15 residues. The V and J ends lost 1 base and 0 bases respectively, with 9 bases between them. The CDR3 sequence is CASSLVVRLNTEAFF. The CDR3 DNA sequence: TGTGCCAGCAGCTTAGTAGTGCGCCTGAACACTGAAGCTTTCTTT.